Shown below are 5 T cell receptor beta chains from a single sample sequenced in a study of T cell repertoires in cytomegalovirus infection. MiXCR was run by TCRdb on the reads, yielding one entry per CDR3 protein. The table shows around 630,000 distinct CDR3 sequences, with 20% to 30% occurring only once. The sample comprised CD8+ T cells from PBMCs. These receptors all come from a human donor in good health (CMV status not recorded). Some clones in this sample may be carry-over from other donors' samples.

The chain joins TRBV6-5 to TRBJ2-3, with D possibly being TRBD2 (6 bases). CDR1 is MNHEY and CDR2 is SVGAGI in the germline V gene. Trimming took off 3 bases at V and 0 bases at J, with 13 bases between the two ends. CDR3 length: 16 amino acids. In nucleotides, the CDR3 is TGTGCCAGCAGTTATTTTTCAGGGACTAGCACAGATACGCAGTATTTT. It translates to CASSYFSGTSTDTQYF.

The chain employs TRBV7-9 and TRBJ1-1; maybe TRBD1 (6 bases). The germline V gene has CDR1 SEHNR and CDR2 FQNEAQ (reference sequence). V gave up 6 bases and J gave up 6 bases, with 17 bases separating them. The CDR3 runs to 14 residues. CDR3 coding DNA: TGTGCCAGCAGGTCCGGGACACGTGGACCTGAAGCTTTCTTT. This gives the protein CASRSGTRGPEAFF.

CDR3 sequence reads: CASNADREYAVETQYF. The DNA for the CDR3 is TGTGCCAGCAACGCGGACAGGGAGTATGCCGTGGAGACCCAGTACTTC. This chain connects TRBV25-1 to TRBJ2-5, with 8 positions matching TRBD1. CDR1 and CDR2 (germline): MGHDK, SYGVNS. V shed 7 bases and J 5 bases; nucleotides not matched to a gene: 15. The CDR3 has 16 amino acids.

This clonotype was seen repeatedly, ten times or more. The chain uses TRBV7-6 and TRBJ2-3; D may be TRBD2 (6 bases). V lost 1 base and J 10 bases, leaving 18 bases between the germline ends. Germline V gene data show CDR1 as SGHVS and CDR2 as FNYEAQ. The CDR3 is made up of 15 amino acids. This chain's CDR3 is CASSLDGGVPDPQYF. CDR3 nucleotide sequence: TGTGCCAGCAGCTTAGATGGCGGGGTCCCCGACCCGCAGTATTTT.

Comment on this clonotype: A much larger clone is a single base away; this may be a read error. The V and J genes are TRBV29-1 and TRBJ2-7; 9 positions agree with TRBD1. This CDR3 region has 14 residues. From germline, CDR1 is SQVTM and CDR2 ANQGSEA. The CDR3 loop reads CSVLQGASSYEPYF. The CDR3 DNA is TGCAGCGTCTTACAGGGGGCCAGCTCCTACGAGCCGTACTTC.